This T cell receptor (beta chain) appears in the sequencing data of a study of cytomegalovirus exposure and HLA in healthy donors. Looking at the study overall: Researchers found that about 84% of 300 to 450 genotyped donors fell within the Caucasian-associated ancestry cluster. Findings and caveats of the study: CMV serostatus was the sole immune exposure information available. Accurate predictions that matched the HLA-A and HLA-B alleles of most subjects were reportedly made from TCR beta sequences.

Trimming at V came to 4 bases and at J to 3 bases, leaving 3 bases not matched to a gene. CDR1 is MNHNS and CDR2 is SASEGT in the germline V gene. CDR3 length equals 15 residues. PCR amplification relied on 60 Vbeta primers (plus 13 Jbeta primers). TCRdb's copy holds only in-frame clones and misses some; the assay was immunoSEQ multiplex PCR. This sample's table reports approximately 79,000 clones. Nominally healthy donors were sampled, though unrecorded immune exposures were likely. In the case of this clone: Its target is unknown.

The sequence was obtained from a boy aged 10-17 years in good health and CMV-seronegative. The sequencing sample was made of PBMCs. The chain links TRBV6-1 to TRBJ2-7, with 13 bases matching TRBD2. CDR3 coding DNA: TGTGCCAGCAGTGCCGGGACTAGCGGGGTCTACGAGCAGTACTTC. Translation: CASSAGTSGVYEQYF.